This is a list of T cell receptor beta chains from one sample in a study of blood T cell repertoires in COVID-19. Profiling relied on immunoSEQ multiplex PCR, and the TCRdb table lists in-frame clones only, not all of them. The table has 250,000 to 300,000 clones, around nine tenths seen once; the top ten hold more than 1.5%. The material sequenced was PBMCs or T cells enriched from blood (not recorded which). The source of these receptors is an older woman who had recovered from COVID-19. CDR3s include the opening cysteine and the closing phenylalanine or tryptophan. D genes are given only for firm matches. Size tells how often a clone was seen (once, few, many) or the class of an expanded clone, and some rows leave it out.

V,size,J,D,CDR3,DNA
TRBV7-9,few,TRBJ1-4,TRBD1,CASSLWSQGDEKLFF,TGTGCCAGCAGCTTATGGTCACAGGGGGATGAAAAACTGTTTTTT
TRBV14,NA,TRBJ2-1,TRBD2,CASSGPGTSGGREQFF,TGTGCCAGCAGCGGACCCGGGACTAGCGGGGGAAGGGAGCAGTTCTTC
TRBV4-2,NA,TRBJ2-7,TRBD2,CASRQELAGEREQYF,TGTGCCAGCAGACAGGAGCTAGCGGGAGAGCGGGAGCAGTACTTC
TRBV6-5,NA,TRBJ2-7,TRBD2,CASSYGTSGSYEQYF,TGTGCCAGCAGTTACGGGACTAGCGGCTCCTACGAGCAGTACTTC
TRBV3-1/TRBV3-2,once,TRBJ2-3,TRBD2,CASSQPPTSGGSQYF,TGTGCCAGCAGCCAACCCCCCACTAGCGGGGGAAGTCAGTATTTT
TRBV27,once,TRBJ2-1,TRBD2,CASSSSGSQNEQFF,TGTGCCAGCAGTTCTAGCGGGAGTCAGAATGAGCAGTTCTTC
TRBV5-1,NA,TRBJ2-1,TRBD2,CASRDGTSEYNEQFF,TGCGCCAGCAGGGATGGGACTAGCGAATACAATGAGCAGTTCTTC
TRBV6-5,NA,TRBJ1-2,TRBD1,CASSPQGFDYGYTF,TGTGCCAGCTCTCCACAGGGGTTTGACTATGGCTACACCTTC
TRBV12-3/TRBV12-4,NA,TRBJ2-7,TRBD1,CASSGQGGYEQYF,TGTGCCAGCAGTGGACAGGGAGGTTACGAGCAGTACTTC
TRBV20-1,NA,TRBJ2-5,NA,CSARGGETQYF,TGCAGTGCTAGAGGCGGAGAGACCCAGTACTTC
TRBV7-9,NA,TRBJ1-2,NA,CASGFGTGYGYTF,TGTGCCAGCGGTTTTGGAACAGGGTATGGCTACACCTTC
TRBV7-3,once,TRBJ1-1,NA,CASSSRPGTEAFF,TGTGCCAGCAGCTCGCGGCCGGGCACTGAAGCTTTCTTT
TRBV27,NA,TRBJ2-1,NA,CASSLTGGSYNEQFF,TGTGCCAGCAGCCTTACCGGAGGTTCCTACAATGAGCAGTTCTTC
TRBV6-1,NA,TRBJ1-2,NA,CASSEGFTGSYGYTF,TGTGCCAGCAGTGAAGGATTCACAGGCAGCTATGGCTACACCTTC
TRBV12-3/TRBV12-4,NA,TRBJ1-1,NA,CASSFPFTEAFF,TGTGCCAGCAGTTTCCCCTTCACTGAAGCTTTCTTT
TRBV11-1,NA,TRBJ1-2,NA,CASSLGGGYGYTF,TGTGCCAGCAGCTTAGGGGGCGGCTATGGCTACACCTTC
TRBV2,NA,TRBJ1-5,NA,CASSAGSNQPQHF,TGTGCCAGCAGTGCAGGTAGCAATCAGCCCCAGCATTTT
TRBV6-5,few,TRBJ1-2,TRBD1,CASYGQGGGYTF,TGTGCCAGCTACGGACAGGGCGGTGGCTACACCTTC
TRBV19,NA,TRBJ2-1,NA,CASSPSASSYNEQFF,TGTGCCAGTAGTCCTAGCGCCAGCTCCTACAATGAGCAGTTCTTC
TRBV11-2,NA,TRBJ2-7,NA,CASSPGLEFEQYF,TGTGCCAGCAGTCCGGGACTCGAGTTCGAGCAGTACTTC
TRBV19,NA,TRBJ2-1,NA,CASSIDRDSQGNEQFF,TGTGCCAGTAGTATAGACCGGGACTCACAAGGGAATGAGCAGTTCTTC
TRBV29-1,NA,TRBJ2-1,NA,CSVGHQTRLPYNEQFF,TGCAGCGTTGGGCACCAGACTAGGCTACCCTACAATGAGCAGTTCTTC
TRBV5-1,NA,TRBJ1-4,TRBD1,CASSLGDRINEKLFF,TGCGCCAGCAGCTTGGGGGACAGGATTAATGAAAAACTGTTTTTT
TRBV7-7,NA,TRBJ2-1,TRBD1,CASSLESRFGTGRNEQFF,TGTGCTAGCAGCTTAGAATCGCGGTTTGGGACAGGTCGCAATGAGCAGTTCTTC
TRBV3-1/TRBV3-2,NA,TRBJ1-6,TRBD1,CASSLGQGNSPLHF,TGTGCCAGCAGCTTGGGACAGGGCAACTCACCCCTCCACTTT
TRBV29-1,NA,TRBJ1-1,TRBD1,CSVSRGGTYEAFF,TGCAGCGTTTCACGAGGGGGCACTTATGAAGCTTTCTTT
TRBV7-3,NA,TRBJ2-7,NA,CASRPSWTYQSDEQYF,TGTGCCAGCAGACCTAGTTGGACATACCAAAGCGACGAGCAGTACTTC
TRBV6-5,once,TRBJ1-5,NA,CASREFNQPQHF,TGTGCCAGCAGAGAGTTCAATCAGCCCCAGCATTTT
TRBV9,NA,TRBJ2-7,TRBD2,CASSVASSGNYEQYF,TGTGCCAGCAGCGTAGCATCTAGCGGGAACTACGAGCAGTACTTC
TRBV2,NA,TRBJ1-5,NA,CASHARFNQPQHF,TGTGCCAGTCATGCCAGGTTCAATCAGCCCCAGCATTTT
TRBV7-3,NA,TRBJ2-3,TRBD2,CASSPTGGGAVDTQYF,TGTGCCAGCAGCCCCACTGGCGGGGGGGCGGTGGATACGCAGTATTTT
TRBV7-3,once,TRBJ2-7,NA,CASSPTYEQYF,TGTGCCAGCAGCCCAACCTACGAGCAGTACTTC
TRBV30,NA,TRBJ1-2,NA,CAWSVSGGFTWSYTF,TGTGCCTGGAGTGTTAGCGGGGGGTTTACTTGGAGCTACACCTTC
TRBV10-2,NA,TRBJ2-3,TRBD2,CASSESLARTDTQYF,TGCGCCAGCAGTGAATCACTAGCGAGGACAGATACGCAGTATTTT
TRBV4-2,NA,TRBJ2-7,NA,CASSQGTHGTYEQYF,TGTGCCAGCAGCCAGGGCACTCACGGAACCTACGAGCAGTACTTC
TRBV19,NA,TRBJ2-2,TRBD2,CASSATSGRDGGELFF,TGTGCCAGTAGTGCGACTAGCGGGAGGGACGGCGGGGAGCTGTTTTTT
TRBV30,few,TRBJ2-2,NA,CAWSVRGTGELFF,TGTGCCTGGAGTGTAAGGGGCACCGGGGAGCTGTTTTTT
TRBV7-3,NA,TRBJ1-3,TRBD1,CASSAGQGNTIYF,TGTGCCAGCAGCGCGGGACAGGGAAACACCATATATTTT
TRBV27,NA,TRBJ2-3,TRBD1,CASRSQGAGEDTQYF,TGTGCCAGCAGATCACAGGGGGCCGGGGAAGATACGCAGTATTTT
TRBV12-3/TRBV12-4,few,TRBJ2-1,NA,CASTLYNEQFF,TGTGCCAGCACCCTCTACAATGAGCAGTTCTTC
TRBV9,NA,TRBJ1-1,NA,CASPGPVDMTNTEAFF,TGTGCCAGCCCAGGCCCCGTAGACATGACGAACACTGAAGCTTTCTTT
TRBV28,NA,TRBJ1-4,TRBD1,CASSLPTGATNEKLFF,TGTGCCAGCAGTTTACCTACAGGGGCAACTAATGAAAAACTGTTTTTT
TRBV7-9,NA,TRBJ2-7,NA,CASSPPGQGKYF,TGTGCCAGCAGCCCCCCGGGGCAGGGGAAGTACTTC
TRBV28,NA,TRBJ2-7,NA,CASSPPGQIYEQYF,TGTGCCAGCAGTCCCCCCGGACAGATCTACGAGCAGTACTTC
TRBV5-1,NA,TRBJ1-4,TRBD1,CASRPSGTGGEKLFF,TGCGCCTCCCGCCCCTCCGGGACAGGGGGGGAAAAACTGTTTTTT
TRBV3-1/TRBV3-2,NA,TRBJ1-2,NA,CASSPLSGASYGYTF,TGTGCCAGCAGCCCCTTATCAGGGGCCTCCTATGGCTACACCTTC
TRBV10-3,NA,TRBJ2-6,NA,CAIRPGLPTRTGANVLTF,TGTGCCATCAGACCTGGACTCCCTACTAGGACTGGGGCCAACGTCCTGACTTTC
TRBV5-5,NA,TRBJ1-1,TRBD1,CASSLGQGILGTEAFF,TGTGCCAGCAGCTTGGGACAGGGGATCTTGGGCACTGAAGCTTTCTTT
TRBV11-3,once,TRBJ2-1,TRBD2,CASSLTGGNEQFF,TGTGCCAGCAGCTTAACGGGGGGGAATGAGCAGTTCTTC
TRBV5-6,NA,TRBJ2-7,TRBD2,CASSPGGLRNYEQYF,TGTGCCAGCAGCCCGGGGGGACTAAGAAACTACGAGCAGTACTTC
TRBV18,NA,TRBJ2-1,TRBD2,CASSRGLAAYNEQFF,TGTGCCAGCTCACGGGGACTAGCGGCTTACAATGAGCAGTTCTTC
TRBV2,NA,TRBJ1-1,NA,CASSETQGGAGEAFF,TGTGCCAGCAGTGAAACCCAGGGCGGAGCAGGTGAAGCTTTCTTT
TRBV18,NA,TRBJ2-7,NA,CASSPLTGEDEQYF,TGTGCCAGCTCACCTCTTACAGGGGAGGACGAGCAGTACTTC
TRBV28,NA,TRBJ2-1,NA,CASSVANEQFF,TGTGCCAGCAGCGTCGCGAATGAGCAGTTCTTC
TRBV6-5,once,TRBJ1-5,TRBD1,CASSDQGAYQPQHF,TGTGCCAGCAGCGACCAGGGGGCGTATCAGCCCCAGCATTTT
TRBV11-2,NA,TRBJ2-2,NA,CASSLIRGNTGELFF,TGTGCCAGCAGCTTAATCCGGGGAAACACCGGGGAGCTGTTTTTT
TRBV7-6,NA,TRBJ1-1,NA,CASSMLETANTEAFF,TGTGCCAGCAGCATGCTCGAGACAGCGAACACTGAAGCTTTCTTT
TRBV6-5,once,TRBJ1-6,NA,CASSYGADLNSPLHF,TGTGCCAGCAGTTACGGGGCAGACCTTAATTCACCCCTCCACTTT